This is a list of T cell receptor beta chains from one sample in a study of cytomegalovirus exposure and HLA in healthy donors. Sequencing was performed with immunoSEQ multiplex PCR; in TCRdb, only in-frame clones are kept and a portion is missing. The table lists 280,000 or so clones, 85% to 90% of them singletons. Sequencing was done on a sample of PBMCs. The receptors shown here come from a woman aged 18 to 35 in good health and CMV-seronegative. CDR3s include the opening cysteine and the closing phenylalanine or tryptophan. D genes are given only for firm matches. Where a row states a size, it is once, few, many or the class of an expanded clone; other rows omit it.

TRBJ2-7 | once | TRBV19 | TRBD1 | CASSFGQGSSYEQYF | TGTGCCAGTAGCTTCGGACAGGGTAGTTCCTACGAGCAGTACTTC
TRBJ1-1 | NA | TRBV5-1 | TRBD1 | CASSLAETGVGAFF | TGCGCCAGCAGCTTGGCCGAAACAGGGGTTGGAGCTTTCTTT
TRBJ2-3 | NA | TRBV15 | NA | CATSRDAGPSTDTQYF | TGTGCCACCAGCAGAGATGCGGGTCCAAGCACAGATACGCAGTATTTT
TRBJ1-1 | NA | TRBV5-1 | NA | CASTPRDFDRNTEAFF | TGCGCCAGCACCCCAAGGGATTTTGACAGGAACACTGAAGCTTTCTTT
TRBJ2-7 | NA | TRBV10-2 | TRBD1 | CATRDRGLYEQYF | TGCGCCACCCGAGACAGGGGCCTCTACGAGCAGTACTTC
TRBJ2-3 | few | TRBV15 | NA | CATSKGDSSSTDTQYF | TGTGCCACCAGCAAAGGAGACAGTTCTAGCACAGATACGCAGTATTTT
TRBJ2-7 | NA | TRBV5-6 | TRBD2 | CASSSYGGAVSGEQYF | TGTGCCAGCAGCTCTTACGGGGGGGCCGTATCGGGAGAGCAGTACTTC
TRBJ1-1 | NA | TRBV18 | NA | CASSPSRDYTEAFF | TGTGCCAGCTCACCATCCAGGGACTACACTGAAGCTTTCTTT
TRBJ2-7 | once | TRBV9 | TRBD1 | CASHLGQGVGEQYF | TGTGCCAGTCACCTCGGACAGGGGGTCGGCGAGCAGTACTTC
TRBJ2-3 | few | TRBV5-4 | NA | CASSPGTDTQYF | TGTGCCAGCAGCCCGGGCACAGATACGCAGTATTTT
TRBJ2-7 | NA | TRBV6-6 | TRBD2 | CATAGGYEQYF | TGTGCCACCGCGGGGGGCTACGAGCAGTACTTC
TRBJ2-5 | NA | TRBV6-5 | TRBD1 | CASRTGSQETQYF | TGTGCCAGCAGGACAGGGTCACAAGAGACCCAGTACTTC
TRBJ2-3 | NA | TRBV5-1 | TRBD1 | CASSNYRGLGTDTQYF | TGCGCCAGCAGCAATTACAGGGGGCTAGGGACAGATACGCAGTATTTT
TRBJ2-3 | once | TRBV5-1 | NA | CASSLGLRESFADTQYF | TGCGCCAGCAGCCTGGGGCTAAGGGAGAGTTTTGCAGATACGCAGTATTTT
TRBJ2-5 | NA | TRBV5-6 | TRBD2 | CASRNQLAGDQETQYF | TGTGCCAGCAGGAACCAACTAGCGGGGGACCAAGAGACCCAGTACTTC
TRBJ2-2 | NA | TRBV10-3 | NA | CAISEQAPPTGELFF | TGTGCCATCAGTGAACAGGCACCCCCCACCGGGGAGCTGTTTTTT
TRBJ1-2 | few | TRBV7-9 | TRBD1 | CASERQGAGYGYTF | TGTGCCAGCGAGAGACAGGGGGCGGGCTATGGCTACACCTTC
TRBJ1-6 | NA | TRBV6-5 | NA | CASSYGSGGSSPLHF | TGTGCCAGCAGTTACGGCTCTGGGGGGAGCTCACCCCTCCACTTT
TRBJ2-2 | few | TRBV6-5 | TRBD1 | CASSPGTVHTGELFF | TGTGCCAGCAGTCCCGGGACAGTTCACACCGGGGAGCTGTTTTTT
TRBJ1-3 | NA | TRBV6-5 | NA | CASSYGGGSGNTIYF | TGTGCCAGCAGTTACGGGGGGGGCTCTGGAAACACCATATATTTT
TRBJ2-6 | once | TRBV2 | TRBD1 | CASSGTPGQGPGGANVLTF | TGTGCCAGCAGTGGAACACCGGGACAGGGGCCGGGGGGGGCCAACGTCCTGACTTTC
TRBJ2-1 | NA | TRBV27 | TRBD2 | CASSLGGFFNEQFF | TGTGCCAGCAGTCTCGGGGGGTTTTTCAATGAGCAGTTCTTC
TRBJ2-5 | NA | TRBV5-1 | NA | CASSINPGGKQETQYF | TGCGCCAGCAGCATCAATCCCGGCGGAAAGCAAGAGACCCAGTACTTC
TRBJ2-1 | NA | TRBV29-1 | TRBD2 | CSVPGTSGVSTYNEQFF | TGCAGCGTTCCGGGGACTAGCGGGGTATCTACCTACAATGAGCAGTTCTTC
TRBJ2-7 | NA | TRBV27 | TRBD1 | CASSFGDRGYEQYF | TGTGCCAGCAGTTTCGGGGACAGGGGGTACGAGCAGTACTTC
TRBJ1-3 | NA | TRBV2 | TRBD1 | CASSPRQGALQSSGNTIYF | TGTGCCAGCAGTCCCCGACAGGGGGCTCTCCAGAGCTCTGGAAACACCATATATTTT
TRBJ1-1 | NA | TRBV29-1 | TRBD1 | CSVPDHRGSTEAFF | TGCAGCGTCCCGGACCACAGGGGGAGCACTGAAGCTTTCTTT
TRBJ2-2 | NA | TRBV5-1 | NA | CASSAEQTGELFF | TGCGCCAGCAGCGCTGAACAGACCGGGGAGCTGTTTTTT
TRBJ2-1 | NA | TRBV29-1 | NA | CSVGPPQGSSYNEQFF | TGCAGCGTTGGCCCACCCCAGGGGAGCTCCTACAATGAGCAGTTCTTC
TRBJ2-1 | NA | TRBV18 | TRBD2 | CASSPVGGDEQFF | TGTGCCAGCTCCCCTGTGGGGGGGGATGAGCAGTTCTTC
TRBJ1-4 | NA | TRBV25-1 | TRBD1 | CASSLKQGAGEKLFF | TGTGCCAGCAGTCTAAAACAGGGGGCAGGTGAAAAACTGTTTTTT
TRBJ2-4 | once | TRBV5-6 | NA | CASTPGGFGLAKNIQYF | TGTGCCAGCACCCCCGGGGGATTCGGGCTAGCCAAAAACATTCAGTACTTC
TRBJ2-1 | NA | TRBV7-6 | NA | CASSPRWAGYNEQFF | TGTGCCAGCAGCCCCAGGTGGGCTGGCTACAATGAGCAGTTCTTC
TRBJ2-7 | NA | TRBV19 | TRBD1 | CASSALQGMDYEQYF | TGTGCCAGTAGTGCGTTACAGGGGATGGATTACGAGCAGTACTTC
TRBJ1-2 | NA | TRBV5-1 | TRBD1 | CASSLEGQVTYGYTF | TGCGCCAGCAGCTTGGAAGGACAGGTTACCTATGGCTACACCTTC
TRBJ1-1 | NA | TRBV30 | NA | CAWRWQNTEAFF | TGTGCCTGGAGATGGCAGAACACTGAAGCTTTCTTT
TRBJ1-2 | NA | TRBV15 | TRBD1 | CASRSQGATPYGYTF | TGTGCCAGCAGGTCACAGGGGGCTACCCCCTATGGCTACACCTTC